This T cell receptor (beta chain) was retrieved from a study of post-analysis software for immune sequencing data (dated by TCRdb to about 2015). Regarding the study in general: The recorded disease courses included relapsing-remitting, secondary progressive and progressive-relapsing multiple sclerosis, and some patients had no subtype annotation. The patient repertoires were compared against more than 10 previously published healthy control repertoires obtained from donors aged roughly 6 to 25 years. A subset of samples was prepared in parallel using single-end sample barcoding, then pooled and co-amplified after Illumina adapter ligation. Points the paper makes about the study in general: When samples were clustered directly using the F measure, samples prepared in the same batch co-clustered strongly, which prompted a batch-effect correction. The multiple sclerosis patient group was slightly younger than the control group. Patients showed significantly higher frequencies than controls for several TRBV segments, among them TRBV5-6, TRBV5-1 and TRBV20-1. Normalized Chao1 diversity was significantly lower in multiple sclerosis patients than controls, suggesting substantial peripheral T-cell clonal expansion.

Its CDR3 holds 16 amino acids, cysteine through phenylalanine. Of the read, only the CDR3 DNA is kept; its 48 bases are in frame from base 1. Trimming removed 0 bases from V and 6 bases from J, leaving 17 bases between the germline ends. CDR1 and CDR2 are read off the germline V gene as SGHRS and YFSETQ. Library preparation employed PCR. Sequencing was carried out with an Illumina HiSeq 2500. To reduce PCR and sequencing biases, unique molecular identifiers were incorporated into the TCR beta cDNA libraries. About 500,000 cDNA molecules were obtained per 1 to 10 million input T cells, so each molecule approximated one T cell. The same protocol used for the earlier healthy control dataset was applied to prepare and sequence the patient libraries. Samples belonging to the same batch were prepared together, multiplexed and sequenced on a shared HiSeq lane. In the paper's pipeline: Raw barcoded reads were processed with MIGEC, discarding single-read molecular identifier groups before consensus assembly and CDR3 extraction. VDJtools was used for post-analysis of the clonotype tables, and diversity was normalized by down-sampling every dataset to the size of the smallest sample. In repertoire overlap clustering, CDR3 amino acid sequences, but not nucleotide sequences, were matched to correct batch-related cross-sample contamination. Using fastp at Q25 and MiXCR, TCRdb reprocessed the public reads and kept productive beta chains. Entries are consolidated by CDR3 protein sequence, retaining the most common genes and DNA. TCRdb, not the authors, supplied the V and J calls. This sample gives hundreds of thousands of distinct CDR3 sequences in total; roughly 50% of them show up just once. Over 4% of the sample goes to the ten largest clones.

TCR beta repertoires were profiled from peripheral blood of roughly twelve young patients with multiple sclerosis to demonstrate the VDJtools post-analysis software. The multiple sclerosis patients were children and adolescents ranging in age from roughly 6 to 15 years. This clonotype was recorded a few times. Its antigen target is currently unknown. No base quality values were provided; no much bigger clone lies one nucleotide off. Sequences were obtained from blood. The rearranged segments are TRBV5-1 and TRBJ2-3; no confident D gene assignment can be made. The TCR originated in a girl aged 5-17 years with multiple sclerosis. In nucleotides, the sequence is TGCGCCAGCAGCTTGGCTGCGATCTGGGTGGAGGATACGCAGTATTTT. It codes for CASSLAAIWVEDTQYF.